Presented here are 8 T cell receptor beta chains from one specimen sequenced in a study of T cells in tuberculosis. The assay was immunoSEQ multiplex PCR, and TCRdb's table has in-frame clones only and misses some. The sample has around 33,000 clones; 70% to 90% are singletons. Time point given: new active TB diagnosis, blood taken before or within 7 days of starting treatment. The sequencing used PBMCs, collected at tuberculosis diagnosis. Receptor source: an adult with tuberculosis.

This clone appeared once. The chain is built from TRBV5-6 and TRBJ2-1; the match to TRBD2 covers 12 bases. The germline V gene has CDR1 SGHDT and CDR2 YYEEEE. The CDR3 loop spans 17 amino acids. The trim removed 3 bases at V and 3 bases at J, leaving 7 bases unmatched. The CDR3 DNA reads TGTGCCAGCAGCTCCTTAGGACTAGCGGGACTCTACAATGAGCAGTTCTTC. It encodes CASSSLGLAGLYNEQFF.

The count of this clone is one. The CDR3: CASSGEDRTNEKLFF. The CDR3 nucleotides read TGTGCCAGCAGTGGGGAGGACAGGACAAATGAAAAACTGTTTTTT. The chain has TRBV2 and TRBJ1-4, with 7 bases matching TRBD1. CDR3 length: 15 residues. J gave up 5 bases and V 4 bases, and 7 bases lay outside the gene matches. The germline gives CDR1 SNHLY, CDR2 FYNNEI.

The chain links TRBV4-2 to TRBJ2-1, with 8 bases that match TRBD2. V shed 0 bases, J shed 8 bases, and the junction held 9 bases outside the gene matches. CDR3 length equals 16 residues. CDR1 and CDR2 (germline): LGHNA, YNFKEQ. In DNA, the CDR3 is TGTGCCAGCAGCCAAGATGGGAGCGGGGGCAGGGATGAGCAGTTCTTC. Its protein product is CASSQDGSGGRDEQFF.

This clone was picked up one time. This rearrangement joins TRBV6-5 to TRBJ1-3, with 9 bases that match TRBD1. CDR1 is MNHEY, CDR2 SVGAGI, per germline. This CDR3 region has 15 residues. Trimming took 5 bases from V and 7 from J; bases not matched to a gene: 9. The CDR3 region has the DNA TGTGCCAGCAGTCAGGGAACAGGGGGCTCGAACACCATATATTTT. Its protein is CASSQGTGGSNTIYF.

The chain has TRBV4-1 and TRBJ1-2; TRBD1 matches at 8 bases. The CDR3 spans 16 residues. In germline, CDR1 is MGHRA, CDR2 YSYEKL. The V and J ends lost 0 bases and 6 bases, in that order; junction bases with no gene match: 9. In nucleotides, the CDR3 is TGCGCCAGCAGCCAAGACCGTTGGCAGGGGGCGAATGGCTACACCTTC. Translated: CASSQDRWQGANGYTF.

The chain employs TRBV5-4 and TRBJ1-6, with TRBD1 identical over 7 bases. The CDR3 loop spans 15 amino acids. The germline V gene has CDR1 SGHNT and CDR2 YYREEE (reference sequence). The V and J ends lost 1 base and 6 bases, in that order; junction bases with no gene match: 4. CDR3 amino acids: CASSLRTGSNSPLHF. The CDR3 DNA reads TGTGCCAGCAGCTTGAGGACAGGAAGTAATTCACCCCTCCACTTT.

This chain connects TRBV27 to TRBJ1-5; D uncertain. The V end was cut by 10 bases, the J end by 4 bases, with 20 bases between. Germline CDR1 is MNHEY and CDR2 is SMNVEV (reference sequence). The CDR3 contains 15 residues. The CDR3 bases are TGTGCCACCCAACCGACACTCGCAAGAAATCAGCCCCAGCATTTT. It codes for CATQPTLARNQPQHF.

The V gene is TRBV11-1, the J gene TRBJ2-5; 14 bases are a match to TRBD2. Germline V gene data show CDR1 as SGHAT and CDR2 as FQDESV (reference sequence). This CDR3 is built from 15 residues. The J segment lost 5 bases and the V segment lost 5 bases, leaving 4 bases of the junction unmatched. The CDR3 spells CASSLRLAGGETQYF. The CDR3 DNA follows: TGTGCCAGCAGCCTCAGACTAGCGGGAGGGGAGACCCAGTACTTC. The full variable domain, rest sourced from reference TRBV11-1 and TRBJ2-5, is EAEVAQSPRYKITEKSQAVAFWCDPISGHATLYWYRQILGQGPELLVQFQDESVVDDSQLPKDRFSAERLKGVDSTLKIQPAELGDSAMYLCASSLRLAGGETQYFGPGTRLLVL.